The sample holds many counts of the clone carrying this TCR beta chain. Antigen specificity is unknown. Tregs were sorted as CD4+CD25+CD127-/low cells. J gave up 6 bases and V 5 bases, and 11 bases lay outside the gene matches. There are 16 residues in the CDR3. Semi-nested PCR with Nested Universal Primer A followed constant-region reverse priming of full-length variable regions. Each CDR3 protein is one row after TCRdb ran MiXCR on the 5' RACE reads. The sample consists of tens of thousands of distinct CDR3 sequences, roughly 28% of them appearing once. Findings of the study overall: Larger-cohort validation covered only one TCR beta V-J rearrangement. Tumor memory CD4+ T cell TCR gene usage was found to cluster with blood and lymph node memory CD4+ cells and with lymph node naive CD4+ cells. Greatest tumor Treg TCR overlap was with tumor naive CD4+ cells.

The TCR originated in a female donor with breast cancer. This chain uses TRBV12-3 or TRBV12-4 with TRBJ2-1; 9 nucleotides match TRBD2. Sequencing was carried out using tumor-infiltrating Tregs sorted from the breast tumor. The CDR3 bases are TGTGCCAGCAGTCCTCACGGAGCGGGAGGATCCAATGAGCAGTTCTTC. Protein sequence: CASSPHGAGGSNEQFF.